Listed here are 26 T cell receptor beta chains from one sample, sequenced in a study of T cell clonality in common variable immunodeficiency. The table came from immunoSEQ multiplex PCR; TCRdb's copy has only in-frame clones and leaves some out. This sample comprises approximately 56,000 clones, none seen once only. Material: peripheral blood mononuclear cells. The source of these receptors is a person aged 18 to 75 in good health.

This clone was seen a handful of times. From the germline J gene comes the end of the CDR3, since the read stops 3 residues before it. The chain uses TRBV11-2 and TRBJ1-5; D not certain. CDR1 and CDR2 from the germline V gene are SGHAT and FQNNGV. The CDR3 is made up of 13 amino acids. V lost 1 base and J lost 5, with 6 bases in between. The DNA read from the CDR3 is TGTGCCAGCAGCTTAGCCCCAGATCAGCCC. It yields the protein CASSLAPDQP. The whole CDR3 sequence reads CASSLAPDQPQHF.

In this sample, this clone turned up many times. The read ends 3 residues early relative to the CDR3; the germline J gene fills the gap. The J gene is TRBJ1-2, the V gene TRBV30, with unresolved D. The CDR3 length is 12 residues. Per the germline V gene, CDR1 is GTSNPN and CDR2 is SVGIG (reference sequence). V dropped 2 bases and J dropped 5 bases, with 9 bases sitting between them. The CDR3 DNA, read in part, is TGTGCCTGGAGTAAGCGGATGTATGGC. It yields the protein CAWSKRMYG. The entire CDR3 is CAWSKRMYGYTF. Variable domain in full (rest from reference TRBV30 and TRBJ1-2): SQTIHQWPATLVQPVGSPLSLECTVEGTSNPNLYWYRQAAGRGLQLLFYSVGIGQISSEVPQNLSASRPQDRQFILSSKKLLLSDSGFYLCAWSKRMYGYTFGSGTRLTVV.

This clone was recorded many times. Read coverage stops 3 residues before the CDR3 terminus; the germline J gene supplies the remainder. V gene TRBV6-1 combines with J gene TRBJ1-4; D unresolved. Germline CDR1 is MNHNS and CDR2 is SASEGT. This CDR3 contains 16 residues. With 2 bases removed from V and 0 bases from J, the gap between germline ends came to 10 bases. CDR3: CASSEQAAATNEKLFF. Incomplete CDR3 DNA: TGTGCCAGCAGTGAACAGGCTGCCGCAACTAATGAAAAA.

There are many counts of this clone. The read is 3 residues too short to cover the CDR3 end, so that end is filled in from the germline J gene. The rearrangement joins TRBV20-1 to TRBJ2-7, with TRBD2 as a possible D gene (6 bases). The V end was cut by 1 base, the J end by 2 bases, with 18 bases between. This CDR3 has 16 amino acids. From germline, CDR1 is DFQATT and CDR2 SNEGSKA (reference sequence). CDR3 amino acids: CSARGAGSPHPYEQYF. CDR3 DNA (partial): TGCAGTGCTAGAGGGGCGGGGTCCCCCCATCCCTACGAG.

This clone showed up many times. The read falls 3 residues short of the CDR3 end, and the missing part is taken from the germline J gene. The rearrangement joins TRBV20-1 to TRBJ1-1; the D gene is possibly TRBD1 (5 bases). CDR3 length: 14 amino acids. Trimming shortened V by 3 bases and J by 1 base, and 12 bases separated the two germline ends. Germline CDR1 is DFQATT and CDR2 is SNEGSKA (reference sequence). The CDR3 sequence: CSAREGSANTEAFF. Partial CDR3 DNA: TGCAGTGCTAGGGAGGGGTCCGCGAACACTGAA.

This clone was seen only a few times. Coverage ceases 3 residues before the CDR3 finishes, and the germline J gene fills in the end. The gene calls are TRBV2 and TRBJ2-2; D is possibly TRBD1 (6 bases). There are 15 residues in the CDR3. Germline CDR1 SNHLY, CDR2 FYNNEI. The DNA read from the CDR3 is TGTGCCAGCAGTGAAGCGGTGGGGACACAAGTAGGG. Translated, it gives CASSEAVGTQVG. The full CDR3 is CASSEAVGTQVGLFF.

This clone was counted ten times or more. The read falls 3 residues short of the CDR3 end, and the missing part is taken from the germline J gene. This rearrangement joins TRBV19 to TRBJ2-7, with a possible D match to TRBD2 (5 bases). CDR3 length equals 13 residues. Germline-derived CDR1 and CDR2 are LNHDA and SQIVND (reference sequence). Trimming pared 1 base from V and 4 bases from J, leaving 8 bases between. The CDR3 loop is CASSIGSVYEQYF. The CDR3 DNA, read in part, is TGTGCCAGTAGTATAGGTAGCGTTTACGAG.

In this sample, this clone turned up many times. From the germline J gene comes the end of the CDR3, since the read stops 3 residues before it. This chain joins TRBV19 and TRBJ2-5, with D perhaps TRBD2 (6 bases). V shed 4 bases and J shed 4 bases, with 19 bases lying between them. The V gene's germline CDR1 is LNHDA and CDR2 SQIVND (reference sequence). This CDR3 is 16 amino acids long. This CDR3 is CASSTGGGARGETQYF. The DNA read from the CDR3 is TGTGCCAGTAGTACTGGTGGAGGGGCGCGTGGAGAGACC.

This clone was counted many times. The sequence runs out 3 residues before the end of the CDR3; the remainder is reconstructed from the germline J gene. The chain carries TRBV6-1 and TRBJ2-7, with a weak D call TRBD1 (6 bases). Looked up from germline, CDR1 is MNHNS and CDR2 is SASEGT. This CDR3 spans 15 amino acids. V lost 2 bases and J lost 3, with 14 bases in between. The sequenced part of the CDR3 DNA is TGTGCCAGCAGTGAATGGGCCAGGGGTAACTACGAG. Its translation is CASSEWARGNYE. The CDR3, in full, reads CASSEWARGNYEQYF.

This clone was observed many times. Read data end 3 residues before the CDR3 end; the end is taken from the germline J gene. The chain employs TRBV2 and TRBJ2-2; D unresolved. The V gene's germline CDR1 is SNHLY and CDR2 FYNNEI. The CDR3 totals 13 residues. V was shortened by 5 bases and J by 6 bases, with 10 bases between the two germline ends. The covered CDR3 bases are TGTGCCAGCAGTCGAAACTCGGCCGGGGAG. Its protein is CASSRNSAGE. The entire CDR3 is CASSRNSAGELFF.

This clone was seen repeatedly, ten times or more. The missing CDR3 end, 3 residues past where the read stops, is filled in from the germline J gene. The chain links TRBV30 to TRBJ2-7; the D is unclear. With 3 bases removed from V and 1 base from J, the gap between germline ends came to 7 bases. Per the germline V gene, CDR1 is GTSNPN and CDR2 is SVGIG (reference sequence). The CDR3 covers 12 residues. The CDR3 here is CAWRTYSYEQYF. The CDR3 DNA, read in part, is TGTGCCTGGAGAACCTATTCCTACGAG.

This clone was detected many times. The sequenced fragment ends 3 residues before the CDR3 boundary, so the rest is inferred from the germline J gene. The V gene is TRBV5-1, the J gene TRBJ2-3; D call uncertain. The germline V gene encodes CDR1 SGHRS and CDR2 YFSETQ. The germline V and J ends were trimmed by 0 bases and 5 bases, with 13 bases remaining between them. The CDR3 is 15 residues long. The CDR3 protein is CASSLADSWVDTQYF. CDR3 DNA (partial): TGCGCCAGCAGCTTGGCAGACTCGTGGGTAGATACG.

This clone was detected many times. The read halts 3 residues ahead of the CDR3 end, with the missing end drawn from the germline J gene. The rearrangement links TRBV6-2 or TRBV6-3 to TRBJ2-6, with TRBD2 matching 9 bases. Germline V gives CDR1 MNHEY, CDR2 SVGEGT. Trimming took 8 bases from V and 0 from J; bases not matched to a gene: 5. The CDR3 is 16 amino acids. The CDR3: CASSVTSGSGANVLTF. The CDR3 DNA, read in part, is TGTGCCAGCTCGGTGACTAGCGGCTCTGGGGCCAACGTC.

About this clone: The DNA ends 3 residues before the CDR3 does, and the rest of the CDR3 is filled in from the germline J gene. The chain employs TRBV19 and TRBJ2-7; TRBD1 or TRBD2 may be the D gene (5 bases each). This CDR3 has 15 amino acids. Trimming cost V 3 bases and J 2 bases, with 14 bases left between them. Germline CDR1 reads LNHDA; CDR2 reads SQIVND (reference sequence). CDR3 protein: CASSIGEGMTYEQYF. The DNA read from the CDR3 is TGTGCCAGTAGTATCGGAGAGGGGATGACCTACGAG.

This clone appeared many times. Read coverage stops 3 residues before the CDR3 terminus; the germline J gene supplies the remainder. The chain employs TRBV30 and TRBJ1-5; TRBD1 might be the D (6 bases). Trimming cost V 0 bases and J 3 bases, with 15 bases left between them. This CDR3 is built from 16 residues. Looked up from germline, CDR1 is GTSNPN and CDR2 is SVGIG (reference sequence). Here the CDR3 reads CAWSVAGVYFNQPQHF. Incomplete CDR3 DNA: TGTGCCTGGAGTGTAGCAGGGGTCTACTTCAATCAGCCC.

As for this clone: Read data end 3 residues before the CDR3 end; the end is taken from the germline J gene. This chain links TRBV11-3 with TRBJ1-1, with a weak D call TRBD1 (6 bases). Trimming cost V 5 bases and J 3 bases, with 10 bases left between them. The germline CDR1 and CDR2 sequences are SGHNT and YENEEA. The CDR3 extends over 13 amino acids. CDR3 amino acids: CASSTQGDTEAFF. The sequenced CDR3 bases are TGTGCCAGCAGCACACAGGGTGACACTGAA.

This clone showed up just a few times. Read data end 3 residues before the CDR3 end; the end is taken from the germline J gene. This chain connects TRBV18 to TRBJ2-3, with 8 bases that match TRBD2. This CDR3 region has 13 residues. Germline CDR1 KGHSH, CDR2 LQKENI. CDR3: CASSTGLVGTQYF. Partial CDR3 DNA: TGTGCCAGCTCGACGGGACTAGTGGGGACG.

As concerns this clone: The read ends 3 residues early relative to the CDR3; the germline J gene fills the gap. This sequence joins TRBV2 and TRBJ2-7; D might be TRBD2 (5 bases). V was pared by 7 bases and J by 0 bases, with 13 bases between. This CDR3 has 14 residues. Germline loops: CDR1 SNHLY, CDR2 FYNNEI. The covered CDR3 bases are TGTGCCAGCAAAGAGGGTTCAGGCTCCTACGAG. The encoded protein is CASKEGSGSYE. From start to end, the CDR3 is CASKEGSGSYEQYF.

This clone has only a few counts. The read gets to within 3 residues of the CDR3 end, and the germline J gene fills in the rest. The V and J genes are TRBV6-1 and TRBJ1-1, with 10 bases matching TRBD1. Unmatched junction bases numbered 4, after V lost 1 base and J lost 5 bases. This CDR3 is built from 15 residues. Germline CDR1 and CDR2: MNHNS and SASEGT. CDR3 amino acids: CASSEVGDRGTEAFF. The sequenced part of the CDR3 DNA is TGTGCCAGCAGTGAAGTAGGGGACAGGGGAACTGAA.

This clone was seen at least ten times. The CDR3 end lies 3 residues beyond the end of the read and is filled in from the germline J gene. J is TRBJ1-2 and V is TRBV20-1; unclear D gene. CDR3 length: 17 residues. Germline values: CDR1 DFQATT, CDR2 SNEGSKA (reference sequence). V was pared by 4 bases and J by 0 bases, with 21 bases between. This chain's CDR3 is CSAIVRQIINTNYGYTF. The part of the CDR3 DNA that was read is TGCAGTGCTATCGTGAGGCAGATTATTAACACTAACTATGGC.

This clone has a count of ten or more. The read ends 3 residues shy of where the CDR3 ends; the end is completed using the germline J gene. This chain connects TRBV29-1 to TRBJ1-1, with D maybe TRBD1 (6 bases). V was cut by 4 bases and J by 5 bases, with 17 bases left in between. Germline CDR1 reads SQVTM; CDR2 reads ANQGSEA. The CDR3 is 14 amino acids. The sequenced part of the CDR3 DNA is TGCAGCGTTGCAGTTGGGGGCGCGGATACTGAA. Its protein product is CSVAVGGADTE. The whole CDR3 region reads CSVAVGGADTEAFF.

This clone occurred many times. Partial CDR3 DNA: TGTGCCAGCTCACCACCGGAGGGGGCTTACAATGAG. Residues: CASSPPEGAYNE. The complete CDR3 protein is CASSPPEGAYNEQFF. The chain recombines TRBV18 with TRBJ2-1, with D possibly being TRBD1 (7 bases). Read data end 3 residues before the CDR3 end; the end is taken from the germline J gene. Trimming stripped 0 bases from V and 4 bases from J, with 10 bases between. The CDR3 sequence is 15 residues long. CDR1 KGHSH and CDR2 LQKENI come from the germline V gene.

The CDR3 bases that were read are TGTGCCAGCAGTGTCCAGGGAGGAGGCGGAGGAAAA. This gives the protein CASSVQGGGGGK. The whole CDR3 reads CASSVQGGGGGKLFF. J is TRBJ1-4 and V is TRBV2; D possibly corresponds to TRBD1 (5 bases). The read comes to an end 3 residues before the CDR3 does, leaving the germline J gene to fill in the end. V was pared by 4 bases and J by 10 bases, with 19 bases between. In germline, CDR1 is SNHLY, CDR2 FYNNEI. This CDR3 spans 15 amino acids.

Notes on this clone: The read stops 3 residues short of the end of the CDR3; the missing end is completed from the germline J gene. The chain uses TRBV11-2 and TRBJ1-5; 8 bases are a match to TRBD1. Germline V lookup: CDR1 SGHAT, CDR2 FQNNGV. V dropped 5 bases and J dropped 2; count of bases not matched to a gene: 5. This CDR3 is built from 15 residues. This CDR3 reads CASSGEGQGNQPQHF. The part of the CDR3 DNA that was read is TGTGCCAGCAGCGGGGAGGGACAGGGCAATCAGCCC.

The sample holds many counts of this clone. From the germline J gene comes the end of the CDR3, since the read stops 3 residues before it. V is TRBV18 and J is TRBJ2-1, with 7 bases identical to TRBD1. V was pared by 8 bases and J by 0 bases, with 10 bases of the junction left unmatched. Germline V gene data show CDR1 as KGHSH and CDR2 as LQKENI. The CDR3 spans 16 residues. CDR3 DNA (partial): TGTGCCAGCACACTATCAGGGGGTTTCTCCTACAATGAG. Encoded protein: CASTLSGGFSYNE. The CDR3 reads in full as CASTLSGGFSYNEQFF.

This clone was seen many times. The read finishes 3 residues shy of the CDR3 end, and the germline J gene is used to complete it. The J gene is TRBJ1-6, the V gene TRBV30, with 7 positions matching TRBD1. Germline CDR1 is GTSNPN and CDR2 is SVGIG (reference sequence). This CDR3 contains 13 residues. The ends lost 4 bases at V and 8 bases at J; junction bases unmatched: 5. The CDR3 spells CAWIDREDSPLHF. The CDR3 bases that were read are TGTGCCTGGATCGACAGGGAGGATTCACCC.